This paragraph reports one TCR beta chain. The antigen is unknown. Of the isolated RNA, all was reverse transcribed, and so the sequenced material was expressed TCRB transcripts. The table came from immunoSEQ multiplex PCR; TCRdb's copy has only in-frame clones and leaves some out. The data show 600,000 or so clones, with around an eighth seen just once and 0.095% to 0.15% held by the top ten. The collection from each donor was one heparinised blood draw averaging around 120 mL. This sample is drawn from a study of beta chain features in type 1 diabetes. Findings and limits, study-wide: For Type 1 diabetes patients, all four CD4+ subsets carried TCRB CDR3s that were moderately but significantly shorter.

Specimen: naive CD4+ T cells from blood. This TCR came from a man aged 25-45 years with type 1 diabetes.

Written as DNA, the CDR3 is TGTGCCAGCAGCCACGTTAGCGGAATTGGCACAGATACGCAGTATTTT. It codes for CASSHVSGIGTDTQYF. The gene calls are TRBV28 and TRBJ2-3, with D maybe TRBD2 (6 bases). Germline V CDR1 and CDR2: MDHEN, SYDVKM. V lost 6 bases and J 1 base, leaving 17 bases between the germline ends. This CDR3 has 16 amino acids.